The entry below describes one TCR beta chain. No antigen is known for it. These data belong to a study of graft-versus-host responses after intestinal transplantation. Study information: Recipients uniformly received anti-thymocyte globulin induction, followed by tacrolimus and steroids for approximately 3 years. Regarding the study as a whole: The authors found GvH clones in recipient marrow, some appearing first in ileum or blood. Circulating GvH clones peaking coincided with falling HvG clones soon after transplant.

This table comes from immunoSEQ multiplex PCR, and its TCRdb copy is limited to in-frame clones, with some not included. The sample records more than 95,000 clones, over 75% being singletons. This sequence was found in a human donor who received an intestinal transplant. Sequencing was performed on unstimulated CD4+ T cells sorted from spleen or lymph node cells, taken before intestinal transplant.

CDR3 nucleotide sequence: TGTGCCAGCAGCACAACTAGGAGCACAGATACGCAGTATTTT. It codes for CASSTTRSTDTQYF. This chain uses TRBV11-2 with TRBJ2-3; TRBD2 is a possible D gene (5 bases). V was pared by 5 bases and J by 0 bases, with 9 bases between. The CDR3 extends over 14 amino acids. CDR1 is SGHAT and CDR2 is FQNNGV in the germline V gene.